This T cell receptor beta chain emerged from a study of cytomegalovirus exposure and HLA in healthy donors. Study information: Later analysis reported that the roughly 120 validation repertoires shared the platform of the approximately 690 first-cohort repertoires.

TCRdb keeps only in-frame clones here, not all; method: immunoSEQ multiplex PCR. Here the sample spans about 130,000 clones, 82% being singletons. Of note for this clone: The antigen is unknown.

Whole-study results and caveats: Cytomegalovirus-associated status was assigned to more than 150 TCR beta chains. Through in vitro validation, three CMV-associated chains were shown to be specific for CMV antigens.

V shed 1 base, J shed 6 bases, and the junction held 2 bases outside the gene matches. The V gene's germline CDR1 is MNHNY and CDR2 SVGAGI (reference sequence). The CDR3 covers 14 residues. The TCR was taken from a man between 25 and 39 years old in good health and CMV-seropositive. The V gene is TRBV6-6, the J gene TRBJ1-2; 10 bases map to TRBD1. Sequencing was performed on PBMCs. The CDR3 loop is CASSYWGTGDGYTF. CDR3 nucleotide sequence: TGTGCCAGCAGTTACTGGGGGACAGGGGATGGCTACACCTTC.